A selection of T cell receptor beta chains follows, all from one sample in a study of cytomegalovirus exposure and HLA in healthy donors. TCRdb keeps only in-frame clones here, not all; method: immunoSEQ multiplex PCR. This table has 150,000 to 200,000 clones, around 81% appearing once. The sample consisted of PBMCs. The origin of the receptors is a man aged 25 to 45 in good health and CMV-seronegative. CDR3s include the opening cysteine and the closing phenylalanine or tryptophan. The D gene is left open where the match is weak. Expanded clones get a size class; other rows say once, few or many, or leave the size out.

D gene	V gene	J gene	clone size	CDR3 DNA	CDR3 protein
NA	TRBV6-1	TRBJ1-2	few	TGTGCCAGCAGTGAAGACCCTGGACAGTCCTATGGCTACACCTTC	CASSEDPGQSYGYTF
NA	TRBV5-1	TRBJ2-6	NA	TGCGCCAGCAGCTTGGAGTCACAAAGCTCTGGGGCCAACGTCCTGACTTTC	CASSLESQSSGANVLTF
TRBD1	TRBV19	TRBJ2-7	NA	TGTGCCAGTAGGAGGACAGGGGCGTTCAACGAGCAGTACTTC	CASRRTGAFNEQYF
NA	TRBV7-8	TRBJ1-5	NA	TGTGCCAGCAGCTTCGGGACAACGAATCAGCCCCAGCATTTT	CASSFGTTNQPQHF
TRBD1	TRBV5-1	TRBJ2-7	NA	TGCGCCAGCCGCGGGACAGGGGGCTACGAGCAGTACTTC	CASRGTGGYEQYF
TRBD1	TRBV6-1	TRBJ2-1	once	TGTGCCAGCAATTTGGACAGGGAATACAATGAGCAGTTCTTC	CASNLDREYNEQFF
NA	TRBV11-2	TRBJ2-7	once	TGTGCCAGCAGCCCTACAGGTATCTACGAGCAGTACTTC	CASSPTGIYEQYF
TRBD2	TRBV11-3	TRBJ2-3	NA	TGTGCCAGCAGCTCCCGGACTAGCGGAGTTAGCACAGATACGCAGTATTTT	CASSSRTSGVSTDTQYF
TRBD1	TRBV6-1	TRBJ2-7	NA	TGTGCCAGCAGACTGACAGGGGGTTCGTACGAGCAGTACTTC	CASRLTGGSYEQYF
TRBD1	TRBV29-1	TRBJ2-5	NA	TGCAGCGTTGAAGAGGACAGGGGCGAGACCCAGTACTTC	CSVEEDRGETQYF
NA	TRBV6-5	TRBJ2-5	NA	TGTGCCAGCAGTTACTCGGCTGGCCAAGAGACCCAGTACTTC	CASSYSAGQETQYF
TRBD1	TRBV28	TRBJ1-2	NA	TGTGCCAGCAGACCACAGGGGGGCTATGGCTACACCTTC	CASRPQGGYGYTF
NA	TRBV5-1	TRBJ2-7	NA	TGCGCCAGCAGCTTGGGGACAGCGAACTACGAGCAGTACTTC	CASSLGTANYEQYF
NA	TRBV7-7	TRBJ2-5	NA	TGTGCTAGCAGCTCCGGGGAGACCCAGTACTTC	CASSSGETQYF
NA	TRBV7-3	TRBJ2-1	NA	TGTGCCAGCAGCCCCCGACTACAGAGCGATGAGCAGTTCTTC	CASSPRLQSDEQFF
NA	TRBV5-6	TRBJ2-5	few	TGTGCCAGCAGCACCACCGGGACACGACAAGAGACCCAGTACTTC	CASSTTGTRQETQYF
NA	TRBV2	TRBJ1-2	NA	TGTGCCAGCATCCCCCAGGCTCCTAACTATGGCTACACCTTC	CASIPQAPNYGYTF
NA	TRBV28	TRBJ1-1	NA	TGTGCCAGCAGTCTGGAGGAGGGTTTGGGGACTGAAGCTTTCTTT	CASSLEEGLGTEAFF
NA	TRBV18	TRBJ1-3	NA	TGTGCCAGCTCACCCCGGGACAATCCCGGAAACACCATATATTTT	CASSPRDNPGNTIYF
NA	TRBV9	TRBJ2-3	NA	TGTGCCAGCAGCGTAGAGTCAGGATCTATCTATGCAGATACGCAGTATTTT	CASSVESGSIYADTQYF
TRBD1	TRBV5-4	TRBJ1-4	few	TGTGCCAGCAGGCCCGATGGACAGGGCCGAGAAAAACTGTTTTTT	CASRPDGQGREKLFF
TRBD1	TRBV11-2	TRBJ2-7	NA	TGTGCCAGCAGCACCACCGGGACAGGGGGCTACGAGCAGTACTTC	CASSTTGTGGYEQYF
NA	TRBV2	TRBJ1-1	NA	TGTGCCAGCAGTGAAGCGCGGGGCCTTACACTGAACACTGAAGCTTTCTTT	CASSEARGLTLNTEAFF
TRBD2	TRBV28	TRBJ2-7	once	TGTGCCAGCAGCGAGACTAGCGGTCCCCGCGAGCAGTACTTC	CASSETSGPREQYF
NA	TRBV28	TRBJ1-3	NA	TGTGCCAGCAGTTTAGGTGGGACTCCCTCTGGAAACACCATATATTTT	CASSLGGTPSGNTIYF
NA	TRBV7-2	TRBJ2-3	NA	TGTGCCAGCAGCCAACACAATGTCGATACGCAGTATTTT	CASSQHNVDTQYF
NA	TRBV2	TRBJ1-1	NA	TGTGCCAGCAGATCGACAGTTGAAGCTTTCTTT	CASRSTVEAFF
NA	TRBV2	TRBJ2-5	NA	TGTGCCAGCAGTGAAGGCGCGGAGACCCAGTACTTC	CASSEGAETQYF
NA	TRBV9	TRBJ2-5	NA	TGTGCCAGCAGCGTAGCTCTACGGGGCCAAGAGACCCAGTACTTC	CASSVALRGQETQYF
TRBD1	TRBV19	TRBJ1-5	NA	TGTGCCAGTACCCCGGGACAGTACAATCAGCCCCAGCATTTT	CASTPGQYNQPQHF
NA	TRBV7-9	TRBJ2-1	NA	TGTGCCAGCACCCTTAGGACCAGGGGATCCTACAATGAGCAGTTCTTC	CASTLRTRGSYNEQFF
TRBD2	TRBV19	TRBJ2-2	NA	TGTGCCAGTAGTCGGAATAGCGGGATTACCGGGGAGCTGTTTTTT	CASSRNSGITGELFF
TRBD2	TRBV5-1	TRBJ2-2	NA	TGCGCCAGCAGCTTGGCTCCTGTTGGGAGGGACACCGGGGAGCTGTTTTTT	CASSLAPVGRDTGELFF
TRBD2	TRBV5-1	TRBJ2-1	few	TGCGCCAGCAGCCCGAGCCCGGGACTAGCGGGAGTGGGGGGGGCCGTCTACAATGAGCAGTTCTTC	CASSPSPGLAGVGGAVYNEQFF